This is a list of T cell receptor beta chains from one sample in a study of T cell responses to AZD1222 COVID-19 vaccine. The method was immunoSEQ multiplex PCR; TCRdb's version includes in-frame clones alone and lacks a portion of them. The sample comprises under 85,000 clones, about nine tenths of which are singletons, and about 23% rests with the top ten. The source was peripheral blood, collected on day 0 of AZD1222 vaccination. Receptor source: an adult in good health. The CDR3 runs from the conserved cysteine through the conserved F or W. Only some rows state a clone size, as once, few, many or a class for expanded clones.

clone size | V gene | CDR3 protein
. | TRBV3-1/TRBV3-2 | CASSQVETQYF
. | TRBV7-9 | CASSLVSSANSPLHF
once | TRBV7-9 | CASSSPGTASSYEQYF
. | TRBV10-2 | CASSTLGRGGNQPQHF
. | TRBV11-3 | CASSSGLAGIEQYF
once | TRBV7-3 | CASSLMGLAGTGEQFF
. | TRBV7-8 | CASSLAIPNEKLFF
. | TRBV10-3 | CASWTLNTEAFF
. | TRBV6-4 | CASSRTENTEAFF
. | TRBV14 | CASSIRNSGNTIYF
. | TRBV9 | CASSVARGGNYGYTF
once | TRBV29-1 | CSARTGGESYEQYF
. | TRBV6-5 | CASAGGEDQPQHF
. | TRBV19 | CASSTPAGVDEKLFF
. | TRBV18 | CASDTLGQVMNTEAFF
. | TRBV19 | CASSRTGLGAYEQYF
medium-sized | TRBV6-1 | CASSEGTSGSNEQFF
. | TRBV6-5 | CASSISGGSYNEQFF
. | TRBV4-2 | CASSQETGGTEQFF
. | TRBV7-8 | CASSLLPSSVYGYTF
. | TRBV21-1 | CASSKRRRASGYNEQFF
once | TRBV14 | CASSRRLAARGSGELFF
. | TRBV5-1 | CASSFGETQYF
. | TRBV9 | CASSVDGGAGTEAFF
. | TRBV7-9 | CASSLTSQGHGYTF
. | TRBV20-1 | CSASQSGGGRMVYEQYF
. | TRBV4-3 | CVSSYGQGSGNTIYF
once | TRBV5-1 | CASSLQGDASTDTQYF
. | TRBV11-3 | CASSLVSGKETQYF
once | TRBV9 | CARRDRGVWCNQPQHF
. | TRBV6-5 | CASSYSLEGVRGGYTF
. | TRBV6-1 | CASKGGAGGEQFF
. | TRBV11-3 | CASSLEVYNEQFF
once | TRBV9 | CASSTRGSGSEAFF
. | TRBV19 | CASSPSGDRNTGELFF
. | TRBV21-1 | CASSPYLLVTGWDGYTF
. | TRBV27 | CASWREGWDNEQFF
. | TRBV19 | CATAREGADTQYF
. | TRBV5-1 | CASSLPGTKETQYF
. | TRBV5-1 | CASRQDSVGNTIYF
. | TRBV11-3 | CASSPGRGSYNEQFF
. | TRBV30 | CAWSPRGDIKEKLFF
. | TRBV2 | CASRRRGLSENTEAFF
. | TRBV2 | CASASDSYGYTF
. | TRBV9 | CASSVDTPGRASGIRSSYNEQFF